This TCR beta chain came from a study of radiotherapy plus CTLA-4 blockade in lung cancer. Notes on the study in general: TCR clones from tumors expanded in blood after radiotherapy plus ipilimumab. Per reports, early blood T cell clone dynamics, plus interferon-beta, forecast response most strongly.

It was focal radiation plus CTLA-4 blockade with ipilimumab that patients with chemo-refractory metastatic non-small-cell lung cancer received. The V gene lost 3 bases and the J gene lost 10 bases, with 18 bases spanning the gap. The CDR3 covers 15 residues. From germline, CDR1 is MGHRA and CDR2 YSYEKL. TCRdb keeps only in-frame clones here, not all; method: immunoSEQ multiplex PCR. The data contain 77,000 or so clones, roughly 69% of them seen just once; the ten biggest clones take up 9.5% to 10%. A note on this clone: The target antigen is unknown.

The sample consisted of peripheral blood, taken from a patient treated with radiotherapy plus ipilimumab. This chain links TRBV4-1 with TRBJ2-2; no reliable D call. The origin of this receptor is a human donor with non-small cell lung cancer whose response to radiotherapy plus ipilimumab could not be evaluated. The CDR3 loop reads CASSQPLRGSSELFF. The CDR3 DNA reads as TGCGCCAGCAGCCAGCCCCTTCGAGGAAGCTCGGAGCTGTTTTTT.